This T cell receptor beta chain was retrieved from a study of response to subunit inactivated influenza vaccine. MiXCR, run by TCRdb on the RT-PCR reads, gives a single entry per CDR3 protein. The sample carries around 480,000 distinct CDR3 sequences, 9.5% to 13% recorded once. This clonotype was seen many times. No antigen is known for it. Whole-study results and caveats: Each seasonal influenza vaccination, the authors suggested, recruits few new T cells.

The CDR3 length is 16 residues. Trimming removed 6 bases from V and 4 bases from J; junction bases left unmatched: 10. The sample was PBMCs from blood, taken more than 35 days after vaccination. The rearrangement links TRBV12-3 or TRBV12-4 to TRBJ2-3, with 10 bases aligning to TRBD2. The clonotype was recovered from a man over 45 who received an inactivated influenza vaccine. The chain's CDR3 is CASSFRLGTSADTQYF. The CDR3 nucleotides are TGTGCCAGCAGCTTTAGGCTTGGGACTAGCGCAGATACGCAGTATTTT.